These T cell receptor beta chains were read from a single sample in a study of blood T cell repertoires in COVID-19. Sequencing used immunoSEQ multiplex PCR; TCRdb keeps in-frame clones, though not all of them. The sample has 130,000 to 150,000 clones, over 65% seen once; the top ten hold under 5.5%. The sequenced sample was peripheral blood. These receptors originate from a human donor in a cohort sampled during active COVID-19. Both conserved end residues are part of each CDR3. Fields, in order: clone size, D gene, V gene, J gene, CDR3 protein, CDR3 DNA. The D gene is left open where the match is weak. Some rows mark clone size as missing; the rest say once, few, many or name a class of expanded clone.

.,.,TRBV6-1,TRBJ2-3,CASSEAPDRRDTQYF,TGTGCCAGCAGTGAGGCCCCAGACAGGAGAGATACGCAGTATTTT
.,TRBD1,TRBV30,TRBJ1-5,CAWTGQGSNQPQHF,TGTGCCTGGACCGGACAGGGTTCTAATCAGCCCCAGCATTTT
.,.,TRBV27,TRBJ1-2,CASSSSINYGYTF,TGTGCCAGCAGTTCTAGTATTAACTATGGCTACACCTTC
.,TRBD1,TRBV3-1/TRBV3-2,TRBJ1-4,CASSHVRKPGGSEKLFF,TGTGCCAGCAGCCATGTCCGTAAGCCAGGGGGAAGTGAAAAACTGTTTTTT
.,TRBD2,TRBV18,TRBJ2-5,CASSPGLAGEETQYF,TGTGCCAGCTCACCGGGGCTAGCGGGGGAAGAGACCCAGTACTTC
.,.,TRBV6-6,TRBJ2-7,CASSPALWGTRAYEQYF,TGTGCCAGCAGTCCGGCCCTGTGGGGGACACGAGCCTACGAGCAGTACTTC
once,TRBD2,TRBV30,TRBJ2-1,CAWSQLAGGTFEQFF,TGTGCCTGGAGCCAACTAGCGGGGGGGACTTTTGAGCAGTTCTTC
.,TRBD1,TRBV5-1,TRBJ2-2,CASSPRTGFGSTGELFF,TGCGCCAGCAGCCCCAGGACAGGGTTCGGGAGCACCGGGGAGCTGTTTTTT
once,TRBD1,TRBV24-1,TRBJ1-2,CATSVAPGTGLLDYTF,TGTGCCACCAGTGTTGCCCCCGGGACAGGGCTCCTTGACTACACCTTC
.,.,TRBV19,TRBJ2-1,CASRGTSEQFF,TGTGCCAGCAGGGGAACAAGTGAGCAGTTCTTC
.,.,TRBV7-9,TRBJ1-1,CASSLGGGADTEAFF,TGTGCCAGCAGCTTAGGCGGGGGCGCGGACACTGAAGCTTTCTTT
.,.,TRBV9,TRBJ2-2,CASMGLYGNGELFF,TGTGCCAGCATGGGCCTTTACGGGAACGGGGAGCTGTTTTTT